What follows are 4 T cell receptor beta chains derived from one specimen sequenced in a study of a mutant IDH1 vaccine in newly diagnosed glioma. TCRdb's table, derived via immunoSEQ multiplex PCR, lists solely in-frame clones and lacks some. This table holds 55,000 to 70,000 clones, 70% to 90% found once. Time point meaning: baseline, week 1 (first vaccination visit). Treatment defined: pre-vaccination baseline after standard-of-care therapy. Sequenced here: PBMCs, sampled from a glioma patient treated with radiotherapy, temozolomide or both. The receptor set was obtained from a man aged 25-40 years with glioma.

CDR3 sequence (DNA): TGTGCCAGTAGTATATCAGGGGGCACCAATCAGCCCCAGCATTTT. Translation: CASSISGGTNQPQHF. The chain links TRBV19 to TRBJ1-5; TRBD1 aligns across 8 bases. Germline values: CDR1 LNHDA, CDR2 SQIVND (reference sequence). The CDR3 sequence is 15 residues long. J was trimmed by 3 bases and V by 2 bases; bases with no gene match: 3.

V and J are TRBV5-5 and TRBJ2-3; TRBD2 matches at 10 bases. Looked up from germline, CDR1 is SGHKS and CDR2 is YYEKEE (reference sequence). CDR3 size: 14 residues. J lost 6 bases, V lost 4 bases, and 5 bases had no gene match. CDR3 sequence reads: CASSRGTSADTQYF. The CDR3 DNA reads TGTGCCAGCAGCAGGGGGACTAGCGCTGATACGCAGTATTTT.

The chain employs TRBV21-1 and TRBJ2-7; the table gives TRBD1 as D, unverified against the DNA. TRBV21-1 is a documented pseudogene. CDR3 size: 13 residues. The CDR3 coding sequence is TGTGCCAGCAGTCAGGGGCTCCCGAAGGAGCAGTACTTC. It codes for CASSQGLPKEQYF.

The chain couples TRBV19 to TRBJ1-5; 7 bases match TRBD1. The V gene's germline CDR1 is LNHDA and CDR2 SQIVND (reference sequence). CDR3 length: 19 amino acids. V lost 6 bases to trimming and J lost 0 bases; unmatched junction nucleotides: 17. This CDR3 is CASSPRGTVYFNSNQPQHF. The CDR3 coding sequence is TGTGCCAGTAGCCCTAGGGGGACAGTCTACTTTAATAGCAATCAGCCCCAGCATTTT.